This T cell receptor beta chain is from a study of T cell responses to AZD1222 COVID-19 vaccine. Regarding this clone: Its antigen is as yet unknown.

Study-wide points: Without day 14 samples, only post-peak T cell repertoires were studied. Donors were largely white British and mainly female; clonal diversity was possibly underestimated. Spike-specific TCR breadth and depth went up after people got two AZD1222 doses. Vaccine-related CD4 TCRs covered spike, predominating at 160-218 and 743-854.

The data were produced by immunoSEQ multiplex PCR, yet TCRdb's version contains in-frame clones alone and is incomplete. The table lists about 70,000 clones, 85% of them singletons, with about a fifth in the top ten. Unmatched junction bases numbered 12, after V lost 4 bases and J lost 0 bases. The CDR3 consists of 19 residues. Germline CDR1 is WNHNN and CDR2 is SYGVQD (reference sequence). The TCR sequence derives from an adult in good health. Sequencing used peripheral blood, obtained on day 0 of AZD1222 vaccination. The chain carries TRBV10-1 and TRBJ1-5, with 10 bases identical to TRBD1. The CDR3 nucleotides read TGCGCCAGCAGTGCAGAAGACAGGGGGCACAAATATAGCAATCAGCCCCAGCATTTT. Translation: CASSAEDRGHKYSNQPQHF.